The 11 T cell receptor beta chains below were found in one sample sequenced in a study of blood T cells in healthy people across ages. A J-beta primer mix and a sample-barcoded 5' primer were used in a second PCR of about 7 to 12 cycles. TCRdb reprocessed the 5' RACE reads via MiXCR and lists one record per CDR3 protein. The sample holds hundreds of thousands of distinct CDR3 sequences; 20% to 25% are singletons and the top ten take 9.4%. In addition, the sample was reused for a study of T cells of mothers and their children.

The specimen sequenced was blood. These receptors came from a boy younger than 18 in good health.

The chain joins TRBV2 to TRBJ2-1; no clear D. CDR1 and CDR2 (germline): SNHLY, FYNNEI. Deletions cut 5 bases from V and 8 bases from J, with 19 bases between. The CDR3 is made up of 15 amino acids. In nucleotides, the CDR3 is TGTGCCAGCAGTCTACTCCAACCTTCGGTGGATGAGCAGTTCTTC. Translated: CASSLLQPSVDEQFF.

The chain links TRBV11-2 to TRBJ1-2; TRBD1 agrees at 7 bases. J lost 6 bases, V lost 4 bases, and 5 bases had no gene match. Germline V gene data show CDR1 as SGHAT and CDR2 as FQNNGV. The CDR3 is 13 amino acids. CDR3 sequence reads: CASSSTGIDGYTF. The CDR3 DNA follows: TGTGCCAGCAGCTCGACAGGGATCGATGGCTACACCTTC. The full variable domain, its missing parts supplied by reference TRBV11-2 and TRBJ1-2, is EAGVAQSPRYKIIEKRQSVAFWCNPISGHATLYWYQQILGQGPKLLIQFQNNGVVDDSQLPKDRFSAERLKGVDSTLKIQPAKLEDSAVYLCASSSTGIDGYTFGSGTRLTVV.

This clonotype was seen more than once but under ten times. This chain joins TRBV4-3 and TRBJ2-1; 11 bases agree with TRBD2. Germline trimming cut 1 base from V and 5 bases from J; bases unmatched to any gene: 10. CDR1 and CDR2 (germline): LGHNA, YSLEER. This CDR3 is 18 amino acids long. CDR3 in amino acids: CASSQGIAGGPVNNEQFF. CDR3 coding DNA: TGCGCCAGCAGCCAAGGAATAGCGGGGGGGCCCGTTAACAATGAGCAGTTCTTC.

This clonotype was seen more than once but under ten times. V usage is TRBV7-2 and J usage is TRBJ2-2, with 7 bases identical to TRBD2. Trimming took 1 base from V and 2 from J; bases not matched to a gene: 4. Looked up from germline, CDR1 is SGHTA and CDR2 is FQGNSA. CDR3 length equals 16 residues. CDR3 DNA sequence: TGTGCCAGCAGCTTAGAGAGCGGGGCTAACACCGGGGAGCTGTTTTTT. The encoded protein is CASSLESGANTGELFF.

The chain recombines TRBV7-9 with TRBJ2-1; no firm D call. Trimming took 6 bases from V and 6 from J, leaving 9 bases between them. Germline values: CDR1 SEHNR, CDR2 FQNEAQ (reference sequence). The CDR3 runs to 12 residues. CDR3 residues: CASSQGPNEQFF. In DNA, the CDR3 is TGTGCCAGCAGTCAAGGGCCCAATGAGCAGTTCTTC. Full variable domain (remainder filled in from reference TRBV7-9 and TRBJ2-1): DTGVSQNPRHKITKRGQNVTFRCDPISEHNRLYWYRQTLGQGPEFLTYFQNEAQLEKSRLLSDRFSAERPKGSFSTLEIQRTEQGDSAMYLCASSQGPNEQFFGPGTRLTVL.

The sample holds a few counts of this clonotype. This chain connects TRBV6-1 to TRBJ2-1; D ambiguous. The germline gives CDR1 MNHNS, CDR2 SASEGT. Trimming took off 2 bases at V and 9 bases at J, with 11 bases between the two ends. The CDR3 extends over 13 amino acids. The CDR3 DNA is TGTGCCAGCAGTGAAAAGTCAGCAGTTGAGCAGTTCTTC. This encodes CASSEKSAVEQFF.

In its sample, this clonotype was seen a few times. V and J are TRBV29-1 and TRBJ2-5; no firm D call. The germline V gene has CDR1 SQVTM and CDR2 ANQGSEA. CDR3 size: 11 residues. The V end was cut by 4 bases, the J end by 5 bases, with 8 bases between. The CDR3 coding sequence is TGCAGCGTTGCGGGTTTCGAGACCCAGTACTTC. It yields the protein CSVAGFETQYF.

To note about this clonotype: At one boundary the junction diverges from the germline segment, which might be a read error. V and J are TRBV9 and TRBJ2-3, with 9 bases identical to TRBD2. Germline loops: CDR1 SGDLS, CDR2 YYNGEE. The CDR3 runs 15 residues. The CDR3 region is CAGSVSSGRTDTQYF. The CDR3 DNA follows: TGTGCCGGCAGCGTGTCAAGCGGGAGGACAGATACGCAGTATTTT.

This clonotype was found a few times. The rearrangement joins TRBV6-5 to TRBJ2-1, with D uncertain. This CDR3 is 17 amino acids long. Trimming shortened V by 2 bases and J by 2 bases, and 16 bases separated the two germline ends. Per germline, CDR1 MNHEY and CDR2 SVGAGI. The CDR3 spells CASSYLPPAEAYNEQFF. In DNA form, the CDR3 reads TGTGCCAGCAGTTACCTTCCCCCGGCTGAAGCCTACAATGAGCAGTTCTTC.

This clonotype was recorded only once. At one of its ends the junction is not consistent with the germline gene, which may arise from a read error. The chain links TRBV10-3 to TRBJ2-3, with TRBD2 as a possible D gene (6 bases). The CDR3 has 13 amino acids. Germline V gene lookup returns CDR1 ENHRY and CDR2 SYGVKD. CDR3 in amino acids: CAISPGVADTQCF. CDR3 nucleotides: TGCGCCATCTCTCCGGGAGTCGCAGATACGCAGTGTTTT.

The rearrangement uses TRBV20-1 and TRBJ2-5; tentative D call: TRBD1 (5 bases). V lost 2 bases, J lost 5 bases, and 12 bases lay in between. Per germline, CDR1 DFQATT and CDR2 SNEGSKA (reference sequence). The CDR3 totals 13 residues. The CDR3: CSARTRGLETQYF. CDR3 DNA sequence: TGCAGTGCTAGAACAAGGGGCCTTGAGACCCAGTACTTC.